The 7 T cell receptor beta chains below were found in one sample sequenced in a study of blood T cells in healthy people across ages. For the second PCR, which ran for about 6 to 11 cycles, a sample-barcoded 5' primer and a J-beta primer mix were used. TCRdb called the 5' RACE reads again in MiXCR, with one record for every CDR3 protein. The sample consists of over a million distinct CDR3 sequences, approximately 43% of them appearing once. Source material: blood. Source of these receptors: a woman aged 18 to 35 in good health.

This chain connects TRBV5-1 to TRBJ2-1, with D possibly TRBD2 on 6 matching bases. With 0 bases removed from V and 12 bases from J, the gap between germline ends came to 19 bases. This CDR3 is built from 15 residues. Germline V gives CDR1 SGHRS, CDR2 YFSETQ. The CDR3 region has the DNA TGCGCCAGCAGCTTGGCCGCTGAGGGACCAGCGGGGCAGTTCTTC. This gives the protein CASSLAAEGPAGQFF. The whole variable domain, remainder taken from reference TRBV5-1 and TRBJ2-1, is KAGVTQTPRYLIKTRGQQVTLSCSPISGHRSVSWYQQTPGQGLQFLFEYFSETQRNKGNFPGRFSGRQFSNSRSEMNVSTLELGDSALYLCASSLAAEGPAGQFFGPGTRLTVL.

The V call is TRBV13, the J call TRBJ2-5; possibly TRBD2 for D (6 bases). Per germline, CDR1 PRHDT and CDR2 FYEKMQ (reference sequence). V lost 5 bases and J 5 bases, leaving 12 bases between the germline ends. The CDR3 covers 13 residues. The CDR3, as DNA: TGTGCCAGCAGCCCACGACTAGTGGAGACCCAGTACTTC. Encoded protein: CASSPRLVETQYF.

The rearrangement uses TRBV12-3 or TRBV12-4 and TRBJ1-2, with a weak D call TRBD1 (6 bases). This CDR3 region has 13 residues. With 5 bases removed from V and 6 bases from J, the gap between germline ends came to 13 bases. The CDR3 spells CASSLQGWDGYTF. CDR3 in DNA: TGTGCCAGCAGTCTACAGGGTTGGGATGGCTACACCTTC.

The DNA of the CDR3 is TGTGCCAGCAGCGACATCGGGTTTTCAGATACGCAGTATTTT. Translating it yields CASSDIGFSDTQYF. V gene TRBV7-2 combines with J gene TRBJ2-3; no clear D gene. This CDR3 is 14 amino acids long. Germline-derived CDR1 and CDR2 are SGHTA and FQGNSA. Between the trimmed V and J ends, which lost 5 bases and 4 bases, there was a span of 13 bases.

The gene calls are TRBV7-9 and TRBJ2-1; D not resolved. With the DNA end fitting TRBJ2-7 better, the J assignment may be wrong. Looked up from germline, CDR1 is SEHNR and CDR2 is FQNEAQ (reference sequence). CDR3 size: 15 residues. The CDR3 sequence: CASSSLDHSYNEQYF. CDR3 DNA sequence: TGTGCCAGCAGCTCCCTGGACCACTCCTACAATGAGCAGTACTTC.

The rearrangement uses TRBV7-9 and TRBJ2-7; TRBD2 aligns across 12 bases. The CDR3 length is 15 residues. Trimming removed 5 bases from V and 4 bases from J; junction bases left unmatched: 6. CDR1 is SEHNR and CDR2 is FQNEAQ in the germline V gene (reference sequence). CDR3 coding DNA: TGTGCCAGCAGCAACACTAGCGGGAGGTGGTACGAGCAGTACTTC. The encoded protein is CASSNTSGRWYEQYF.

This clonotype has just a few counts. The rearrangement joins TRBV12-3 or TRBV12-4 to TRBJ2-1; D is uncertain. This CDR3 region has 15 residues. The germline V and J ends were trimmed by 8 bases and 0 bases, with 14 bases remaining between them. For the CDR3, the DNA is TGTGCCAGCCTTGTGATTGGATACTCCTACAATGAGCAGTTCTTC. Translation: CASLVIGYSYNEQFF.